The clone carrying this TCR beta chain appeared a few times. With 6 bases clipped from V and 6 bases from J, the junction kept 5 bases outside the gene matches. Germline values: CDR1 MNHEY, CDR2 SVGAGI. The CDR3 sequence is 14 residues long. The sample comes from a study of blood T cell repertoires in COVID-19. In the study's own analysis: Estimated nucleated cell counts came from reference gene primer amplification. Data came from immunoSEQ multiplex PCR; TCRdb stores just in-frame clones and leaves some out. V, J and clone size are those of that table, while D and trimming were read from the DNA. Here the sample spans about 72,000 clones, 90% to 95% being singletons.

The clonotype comes from a human donor in a cohort sampled during active COVID-19. Sequencing was performed on peripheral blood. This chain connects TRBV6-5 to TRBJ1-5; TRBD1 agrees at 10 bases. CDR3 in amino acids: CASSRTGGGQPQHF. The CDR3 coding sequence is TGTGCCAGCAGCCGGACAGGGGGAGGTCAGCCCCAGCATTTT.